This passage covers 13 T cell receptor beta chains from one sample sequenced in a study of T cells expressing NK-cell markers. Each CDR3 protein gets one entry in TCRdb, which reprocessed the 5' RACE reads and gives no DNA. Here the sample table reports some 280,000 distinct CDR3 sequences. Sequenced input: blood T cells: a sorted CD56 or NKG2C T cell subset, CD4+ or CD8+ T cells, or bulk PBMC T cells (not recorded which). All receptors come from a man younger than 35 in good health.

The gene calls are TRBV5-1 and TRBJ2-1; TCRdb calls TRBD2, which cannot be checked without DNA. CDR3 length: 17 amino acids. Germline lookup yields CDR1 SGHRS and CDR2 YFSETQ. The CDR3 loop reads CASSSGLAGAFGNEQFF.

The J gene is TRBJ2-1, the V gene TRBV18; TCRdb's D gene call, TRBD1, goes unchecked for lack of DNA. The CDR3 loop spans 16 amino acids. The germline CDR1 and CDR2 sequences are KGHSH and LQKENI. The CDR3 protein is CASSALGTANGGEQFF.

The chain uses TRBV5-1 and TRBJ1-1. This CDR3 region has 15 residues. Germline V lookup: CDR1 SGHRS, CDR2 YFSETQ. The CDR3 protein is CASIIGTAGNTEAFF.

J is TRBJ2-2 and V is TRBV7-2. Germline V gives CDR1 SGHTA, CDR2 FQGNSA. There are 14 residues in the CDR3. CDR3 amino acids: CASSLKGGSGELFF. Variable domain in full (rest from reference TRBV7-2 and TRBJ2-2): GAGVSQSPSNKVTEKGKDVELRCDPISGHTALYWYRQSLGQGLEFLIYFQGNSAPDKSGLPSDRFSAERTGGSVSTLTIQRTQQEDSAVYLCASSLKGGSGELFFGEGSRLTVL.

This chain connects TRBV24-1 to TRBJ2-2. This CDR3 is 16 amino acids long. Germline V gene lookup returns CDR1 KGHDR and CDR2 SFDVKD. This CDR3 reads CATSDLTQMNTGELFF.

The rearrangement links TRBV12-3 or TRBV12-4 to TRBJ1-2. CDR3 length equals 15 residues. The CDR3 sequence is CASSLHGGESYGYTF.

CDR3 region: CASSWDSRHNEQFF. V and J are TRBV5-1 and TRBJ2-1. CDR3 length: 14 residues. Germline V gene sequence: CDR1 SGHRS, CDR2 YFSETQ.

The chain links TRBV5-1 to TRBJ2-1; TCRdb names TRBD1, which stays unverified in the absence of DNA. This CDR3 has 15 amino acids. CDR1 is SGHRS and CDR2 is YFSETQ in the germline V gene. The chain's CDR3 is CASSLSLSEGNEQFF.

This sequence joins TRBV5-1 and TRBJ2-7. The CDR3 is 15 residues long. CDR1 and CDR2 from the germline V gene are SGHRS and YFSETQ. The CDR3 sequence is CASSLGWETGYEQYF.

The chain links TRBV4-1 to TRBJ2-2; with no DNA, the TCRdb D assignment of TRBD1 cannot be verified. CDR1 and CDR2 (germline): MGHRA, YSYEKL. The CDR3 spans 17 residues. The CDR3 protein is CASSQDAGSAWAGELFF.

This chain links TRBV5-6 with TRBJ2-3. CDR3 length: 12 residues. Germline values: CDR1 SGHDT, CDR2 YYEEEE. CDR3 amino acids: CASSAVTDTQYF. Using reference TRBV5-6 and TRBJ2-3 for the parts outside the CDR3, the full variable domain is DAGVTQSPTHLIKTRGQQVTLRCSPKSGHDTVSWYQQALGQGPQFIFQYYEEEERQRGNFPDRFSGHQFPNYSSELNVNALLLGDSALYLCASSAVTDTQYFGPGTRLTVL.

The CDR3 protein is CASSLGTSGSKTQYF. The chain has TRBV7-2 and TRBJ2-5; the D call from TCRdb, TRBD2, cannot be confirmed without DNA. CDR1 and CDR2 from the germline V gene are SGHTA and FQGNSA. The CDR3 extends over 15 amino acids.

J is TRBJ2-1 and V is TRBV19; without DNA, the TCRdb call of TRBD2 cannot be checked. Germline CDR1 LNHDA, CDR2 SQIVND (reference sequence). The length of the CDR3 is 16 residues. CDR3 protein: CATGGASEKQYNEQFF.